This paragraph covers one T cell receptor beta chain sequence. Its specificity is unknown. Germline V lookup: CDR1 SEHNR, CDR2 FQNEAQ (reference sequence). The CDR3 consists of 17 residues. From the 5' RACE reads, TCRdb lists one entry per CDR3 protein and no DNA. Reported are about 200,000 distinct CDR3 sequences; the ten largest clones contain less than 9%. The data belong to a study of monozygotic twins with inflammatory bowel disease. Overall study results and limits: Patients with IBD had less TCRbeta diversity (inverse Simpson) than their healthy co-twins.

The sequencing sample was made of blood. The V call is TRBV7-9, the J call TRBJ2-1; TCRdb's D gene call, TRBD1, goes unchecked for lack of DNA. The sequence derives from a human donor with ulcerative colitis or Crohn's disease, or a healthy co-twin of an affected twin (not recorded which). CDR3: CASSRFTGGNLNNEQFF. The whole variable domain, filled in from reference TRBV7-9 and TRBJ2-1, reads DTGVSQNPRHKITKRGQNVTFRCDPISEHNRLYWYRQTLGQGPEFLTYFQNEAQLEKSRLLSDRFSAERPKGSFSTLEIQRTEQGDSAMYLCASSRFTGGNLNNEQFFGPGTRLTVL.